This TCR beta chain was obtained from a study of vaccination and CD4 T cells after COVID-19. Germline CDR1 SNHLY, CDR2 FYNNEI. The CDR3 is 13 amino acids. Trimming stripped 0 bases from V and 5 bases from J, with 7 bases between. An Oncomine TCR Beta short-read assay was used to sequence the DNA from cultured CD4+ T cells. Via MiXCR, TCRdb re-called the PCR reads, giving one row per CDR3 protein. This table has around 12,000 distinct CDR3 sequences, less than 80% appearing once. Treatment in this sample: roughly 11-day PBMC culture with coronavirus spike peptide pools or control peptides (ViraFEST assay). With respect to this clonotype: Its antigen remains unidentified.

Sequenced material: CD4+ T cells from blood, cultured in vitro. The chain joins TRBV2 to TRBJ1-1, with D unclear. This TCR came from a human donor who had recovered from COVID-19. CDR3 coding DNA: TGTGCCAGCAGTGAAGCGCGGGGTACTGAAGCTTTCTTT. Translation: CASSEARGTEAFF.